Listed below are T cell receptor beta chains from one sample, sequenced in a study of early T cells in non-severe SARS-CoV-2 infection. TCRdb independently ran MiXCR on the 5' RACE reads; one entry per CDR3 protein. Counted here are 120,000 or so distinct CDR3 sequences, approximately 12% occurring once; the ten biggest clones make up 3.5% to 4%. This specimen was whole blood, taken at baseline. The source is an adult who was a healthcare worker with PCR-confirmed SARS-CoV-2 infection or an uninfected control (not recorded which). Each CDR3 is given with its conserved first and last residue. D genes are given only for firm matches. Clone sizes are given selectively: once, few, many, or a class where the clone is expanded.

TRBJ2-3,TRBV18,many,TRBD1,TGTGCCAGCTCACCACTAACAGGGGGATCCACAGATACGCAGTATTTT,CASSPLTGGSTDTQYF
TRBJ2-6,TRBV28,few,NA,TGTGCCAGCAGTCCTGAGGGGCTCCGGACGGCCTCTGGGGCCAACGTCCTGACTTTC,CASSPEGLRTASGANVLTF
TRBJ2-7,TRBV6-2/TRBV6-3,many,TRBD1,TGTGCCAGCAGTTCAGCCGGGACAGGGGAATACGAGCAGTACTTC,CASSSAGTGEYEQYF
TRBJ1-1,TRBV7-6,few,NA,TGTGCCAGCAGCGGCCGCCCGGCCGAGACTGAAGCTTTCTTT,CASSGRPAETEAFF
TRBJ2-7,TRBV7-3,few,TRBD2,TGTGCCAGCAGCCCGGGGACTAGCGGGAGCGAGCAGTACTTC,CASSPGTSGSEQYF
TRBJ1-5,TRBV12-3/TRBV12-4,NA,TRBD1,TGTGCCAGCACCACGGGACAGGGAGGACGACAGCCCCAGCATTTT,CASTTGQGGRQPQHF
TRBJ2-2,TRBV9,few,TRBD1,TGTGCCAGCAGCGTAGTAGGGGACAGTACCGGGGAGCTGTTTTTT,CASSVVGDSTGELFF
TRBJ2-3,TRBV28,NA,NA,TGTGCCAGCACGACCCACGGGGCAGATACGCAGTATTTT,CASTTHGADTQYF
TRBJ1-1,TRBV7-9,NA,NA,TGTGCCAGCAGTGACGGACAGACCGGCACTGAAGCTTTCTTT,CASSDGQTGTEAFF
TRBJ1-1,TRBV5-1,many,NA,TGCGCCAGCAGCTTCGGCAACACTGAAGCTTTCTTT,CASSFGNTEAFF
TRBJ2-3,TRBV19,few,NA,TGTGCCAGTAGTATAGAGGTGGTTTACACAGATACGCAGTATTTT,CASSIEVVYTDTQYF